Included here is one T cell receptor (beta chain) sequence, with context. Its antigen is not known. The CDR3 spans 11 residues. Germline V gene sequence: CDR1 DFQATT, CDR2 SNEGSKA (reference sequence). The ends were cut back, 6 bases at V and 2 bases at J, with 8 bases in the middle. The source of the sample is a study of identical twins. The study, taken as a whole, reports: Out-of-frame sharing of TCR alpha in monozygotic twins was underestimated by models. Its conclusions, products of cross-sectional statistical analysis, did not come from following the same donors. Weaker excess sharing between twins was seen in beta out-of-frame sequences.

Everyone who donated was a healthy Caucasian. Using its own MiXCR run on the 5' RACE reads, TCRdb lists one record per CDR3 protein. Found here are 1.5 million or so distinct CDR3 sequences, roughly a third of them singletons; the top ten hold around 0.3%. This sequence originates from a newborn girl in good health. The chain has TRBV20-1 and TRBJ2-7; D unclear. Material: cord blood. The CDR3, as DNA: TGCAGTGCCGGCTCCGCCTACGAGCAGTACTTC. Translation gives CSAGSAYEQYF.